This T cell receptor (beta chain) was identified during a study of T cells in Graves' hyperthyroidism and ophthalmopathy (dated by TCRdb to about 2019). In the study overall: Peripheral blood samples were taken at the time of initial diagnosis, prior to any treatment. The 75 to 100 discovery patients were divided at random into training and test sets in a 7:3 ratio. TCR V-J signatures able to tell the groups apart were searched for in a discovery cohort of 95 to 100 patients, of whom around 42 had Graves' ophthalmopathy and under 65 had stable Graves' hyperthyroidism. Prospective prediction of ophthalmopathy was tested in an independent validation cohort consisting of fewer than 20 hyperthyroidism patients and more than 15 patients who later progressed to ophthalmopathy. TCR Vbeta CDR3 sequencing of some 140 peripheral blood samples (over 40 ophthalmopathy, 75 hyperthyroidism and roughly 17 progressor patients) is reported in the paper. Once sampling was done, hyperthyroidism patients were given methimazole at a starting dose of 30 mg daily, whereas ophthalmopathy patients were given high-dose intravenous methylprednisolone. In addition, the study compared T-cell repertoires in thyroid tissue and in blood from several Graves' hyperthyroidism patients. Broader findings and caveats from the paper: Most expanded thyroid clonotypes (frequency above 0.001) were also found in blood, which suggests that blood repertoires may mirror thyroid immune responses. During validation, the model predicted progression to ophthalmopathy a median of roughly six months ahead of onset, with more than 55% sensitivity and roughly 75% specificity. No statistical method was used to fix the sample size in advance, and group allocation was not hidden from the investigators. A 13 V-J signature model separated ophthalmopathy from stable hyperthyroidism, with nearly 90% sensitivity and around 84% specificity in cross-validation and 80%/75% in testing.

Sequences ENHRY (CDR1) and SYGVKD (CDR2) are obtained from the germline V gene. Including cysteine and phenylalanine, the CDR3 has 15 amino acids. Only CDR3 DNA remains: 45 bases, in frame from the first base. At the junction V is shortened by 2 bases and J by 5 bases, with 15 bases in between. Ophthalmopathy patients had moderately to severely active disease, with a Clinical Activity Score of 3 or more, a NOSPECS grade of 4 or more, and a disease duration of less than 3 months. The study excluded patients with uncontrolled infections, other autoimmune diseases, pregnancy or lactation. Diagnoses were established on the basis of clinical symptoms, serum thyroxine and TRAb, thyroid ultrasound, and orbital computed tomography. Ficoll-Paque density gradient centrifugation was used to isolate PBMCs from around 10 ml of fresh peripheral blood. Total RNA was extracted using Trizol reagent, and RNA quality was assessed on an Agilent 2100 Bioanalyzer.

The TCR beta CDR3 regions were amplified from the RNA transcripts. The TCR CDR3 was subjected to a first round of RT-PCR using the HTBI primer set and the Qiagen OneStep RT-PCR kit. Libraries were constructed in a second round of multiplex PCR, after which size selection and purification were carried out. Sequencing of the libraries was done on an Illumina HiSeq2000 using paired-end 100 bp reads. Per the original workflow: SOAPnuke was used to process the raw data, throwing out any read that contained adapters or uncalled bases, had a mean Phred below 15, or lacked an exact constant-primer or identifier match. High-quality paired reads were merged with COPE v1.2.5, and unique nucleotide sequences were defined as clonotypes. MiTCR v1.1 was used to align clonotypes to the IMGT TRBV, TRBD and TRBJ reference segments. The analysis was restricted to V-J combinations with a frequency above 0.0001, which together covered 99.2% of the repertoires. A TCS score was defined as the ratio of F50 (clonal expansion) to E x V (chaos), with BLOSUM62-based TCRdist applied between CDR3 peptides within each V-J. Welch's t-statistics and random forest reduced 500 to 650 V-J features to around 14, which were used in a naive Bayes classifier (R e1071). The public sequencing data were trimmed at Q25 with fastp and processed into clonotypes with MiXCR by TCRdb, which kept only in-frame beta chains. Each CDR3 protein gets just one entry, which takes the most common genes and DNA from the rows behind it. The V and J calls shown here were made by TCRdb, not taken from the authors' results. The sample includes hundreds of thousands of distinct CDR3 sequences, with 14% to 15% observed a single time. Clones ranked in the top ten supply around 14% of the sample.

Ten or more counts support this clonotype. No cognate antigen has been identified for it. The record has no base qualities; no much larger clone is one base away. The TCR originated in a man between 18 and 35 years old with Graves' ophthalmopathy. Sequencing was carried out using blood. Recombination linked TRBV10-3 to TRBJ2-5; the D segment could be TRBD2, given 5 matching bases. The CDR3: CAISETVGRGETQYF. The nucleotide sequence reads TGTGCCATCAGTGAGACGGTCGGCAGAGGGGAGACCCAGTACTTC.